Included here is one T cell receptor (beta chain) sequence, with context. A few counts support this clonotype. The antigen it recognizes is unknown. Base qualities are not provided; no much larger clone lies one nucleotide away. The 39 donors, aged about 6 to 100 years, were systemically healthy Caucasian individuals from Russia. Each donor gave ten milliliters of peripheral blood, collected into EDTA-treated Vacutainer tubes. Ficoll-Paque density-gradient centrifugation was used to isolate PBMCs, with at least 7 million per sample. Total RNA, at least 6 micrograms per sample, was extracted from PBMCs with Trizol reagent. For every donor, flow cytometry on a PBMC aliquot measured the percentage of naive CD45RAhigh/CD27high T cells. These data come from a study of blood T cells in healthy people across ages (dated by TCRdb to between 2014 and 2017). With respect to the entire study: In model experiments, template switching captured about one uniquely barcoded TCR beta cDNA molecule for every two T cells. To track age-related changes in TCR beta repertoire diversity, the study relied on deep sequencing normalized with unique cDNA molecular identifiers. The donors were divided into four age groups: young (average around 16 years), middle-aged (about 39), aged (about 61) and long-lived (about 90). To avoid experimental bias, donors of different ages were spread randomly across the sequencing lanes. For two donors (one aged 18 to 29 and one aged 80 or older), the study analyzed two additional independent replicas of 1 million unique cDNA reads from the same blood draw. Broader findings and caveats from the paper: Since profiling was done on bulk unsorted PBMCs, naive and antigen-experienced compartments could not be conclusively compared. The percentage of naive T cells measured by flow cytometry correlated strongly with observed TCR beta diversity. Observed TCR beta diversity per million T cells fell roughly linearly with age, and a significant reduction was already apparent by age roughly 40. Estimates of total diversity based on one million sequenced T cells were regarded as lower bounds and as underestimates. Because the CMV infection status of the donors was unknown, age-related changes in expanded clonotypes may potentially have been confounded. Compared with the aged group, more naive CD4+ T cells, fewer expanded clones and increased TCR diversity were shown by the long-lived group, suggesting age selection.

The library was obtained by 5' RACE. A second PCR of about 7 to 12 cycles was performed with a sample-barcoded 5' primer and a J-beta primer mix. Each TCR beta cDNA molecule received a unique molecular identifier from a template-switch 5' adaptor carrying 12 random nucleotides. Each sample yielded at least 2.5 million CDR3-containing paired-end reads. First-strand cDNA synthesis was performed from all RNA using the Mint cDNA synthesis kit, with priming by a TRBC-specific oligonucleotide. After uracil-DNA glycosylase treatment, a first 18-cycle PCR used universal primers M1SS and BC2_uni_R on all cDNA. On the study's bioinformatics: Normalization of each sample was performed by random selection of 1 million high-quality reads, each carrying a distinct molecular identifier. Reads sharing molecular identifiers were discarded rather than binned into consensus sequences. CDR3 identification, clonotype clustering and error correction used MiTCR with a Q25 quality threshold and the strictest error-elimination algorithm. A nonparametric unseen species model using Euler transformation provided a lower-bound estimate of total TCR beta diversity. The public reads were quality trimmed at Q25 with fastp and then assembled into clones with MiXCR by TCRdb, keeping productive beta chains. Each record represents a unique CDR3 protein, reported with the most common genes and DNA among its rows. In this record, the V and J calls reflect TCRdb's handling and not the investigators' own analysis. Within this sample are some 1,800,000 distinct CDR3 sequences, with 39% of them counted one time only. The ten top clones hold about 23% of the sample.

CDR1 SSHAT and CDR2 FNYEAQ were looked up in the germline V gene (reference sequence). The CDR3, from cysteine to phenylalanine, totals 16 residues. Only the CDR3 DNA stays, 48 bases, in frame from base 1. Material: blood. The chain is made from TRBV7-7 and TRBJ2-4; TRBD2 agrees with 9 junctional bases. The J call may be faulty, since TRBJ2-7 better matches the DNA end. This sequence was found in a human donor in good health. CDR3 loop: CASSPGIGSGGYEQYF. The DNA is as follows: TGTGCCAGCAGCCCCGGGATAGGTAGCGGGGGATACGAGCAGTACTTC.